This TCR beta chain was sequenced in a study of tissue T cells after allogeneic stem cell transplantation. Concerning this clone: Mouse gene names apply. The CDR3 goes on 1 residue after the read ends, and that part is filled in from the germline J gene.

Documented time point: mouse harvest day 7 after allogeneic transplant. Each mouse received 10^7 T-cell-depleted marrow cells plus 10^6 splenic CD5+ T cells by tail vein. Tissues came from B6→BALB/c major-mismatch GVHD mice at day 7 or 14. The CDR3 consists of 14 residues. Germline V lookup: CDR1 SGHSN, CDR2 HYEKVE. V was clipped by 2 bases and J by 1 base; unmatched bases: 2. Measured with immunoSEQ multiplex PCR; TCRdb has only the in-frame clones, and not every one. Seen here are roughly 7,300 clones, roughly half observed once, and the top ten hold around 10%. The genes are TRBV12-1 and TRBJ1-1, with TRBD1 identical over 8 bases. Material for sequencing was lymph node tissue. The TCR sequence derives from a female BALB/c mouse given C57BL/6 T cells with graft-versus-host disease after an allogeneic hematopoietic cell transplant. This CDR3 reads CASSPGTGNTEVFF. The part of the CDR3 DNA that was read is TGTGCCAGCTCTCCAGGGACAGGGAACACAGAAGTCTTC.